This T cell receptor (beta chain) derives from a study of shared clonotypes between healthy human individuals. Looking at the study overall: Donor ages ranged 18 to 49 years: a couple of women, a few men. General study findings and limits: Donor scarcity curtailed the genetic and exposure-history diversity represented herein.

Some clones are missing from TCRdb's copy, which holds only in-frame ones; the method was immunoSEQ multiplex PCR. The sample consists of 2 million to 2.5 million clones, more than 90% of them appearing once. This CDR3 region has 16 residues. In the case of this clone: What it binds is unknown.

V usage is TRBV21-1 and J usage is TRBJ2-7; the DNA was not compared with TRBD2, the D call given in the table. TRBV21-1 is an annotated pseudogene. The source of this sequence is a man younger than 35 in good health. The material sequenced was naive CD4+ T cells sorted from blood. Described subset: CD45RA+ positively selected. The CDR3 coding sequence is TGTGCCAGCAGCAAAGCAGGAAGTGGGACTAGCGACGAGCAGTACTTC. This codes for CASSKAGSGTSDEQYF.